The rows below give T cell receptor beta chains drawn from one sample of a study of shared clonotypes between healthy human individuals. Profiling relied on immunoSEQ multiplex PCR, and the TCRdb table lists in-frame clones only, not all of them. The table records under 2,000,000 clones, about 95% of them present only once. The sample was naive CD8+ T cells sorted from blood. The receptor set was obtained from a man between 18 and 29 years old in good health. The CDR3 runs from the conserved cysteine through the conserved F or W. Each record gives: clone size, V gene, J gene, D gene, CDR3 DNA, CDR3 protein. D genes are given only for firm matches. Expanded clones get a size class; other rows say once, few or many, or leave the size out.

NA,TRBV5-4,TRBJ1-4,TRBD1,TGTGCCAGCAGCTTACAGGGGGAAAAACTGTTTTTT,CASSLQGEKLFF
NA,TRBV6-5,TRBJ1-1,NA,TGTGCCAGCAGTTACACGTTTATGAACACTGAAGCTTTCTTT,CASSYTFMNTEAFF
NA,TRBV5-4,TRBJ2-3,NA,TGTGCCAGCAGCTTGAAGGGAAGCACAGATACGCAGTATTTT,CASSLKGSTDTQYF
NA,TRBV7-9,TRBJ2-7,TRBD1,TGTGCCAGCATACCGGGACAGACCTCGGGGGAGCAGTACTTC,CASIPGQTSGEQYF
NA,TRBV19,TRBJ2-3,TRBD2,TGTGCCAGTAGTACTCTAGCGGGAGGGACAGATACGCAGTATTTT,CASSTLAGGTDTQYF
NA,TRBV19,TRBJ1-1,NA,TGTGCCAGTAGTGTGCGGGGGTTGACCCCTCCTGAAGCTTTCTTT,CASSVRGLTPPEAFF
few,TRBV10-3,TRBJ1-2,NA,TGTGCCATCAGTGAGTCTCTGGACAGTACTTATGGCTACACCTTC,CAISESLDSTYGYTF
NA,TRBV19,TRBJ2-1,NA,TGTGCCAGTAGTATTCTGGCAGGGTCGGGCAATGAGCAGTTCTTC,CASSILAGSGNEQFF
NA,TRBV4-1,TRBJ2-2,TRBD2,TGCGCCAGCAGCCAAGAAACTAGCGGGGACACCGGGGAGCTGTTTTTT,CASSQETSGDTGELFF
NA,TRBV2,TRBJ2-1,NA,TGTGCCAACGCGGCCCTAGGGGAGCAGTTCTTC,CANAALGEQFF
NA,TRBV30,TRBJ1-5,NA,TGTGCCTGGAGTTACGACGGAGGCCCCGTGAAGACTCAGCCCCAGCATTTT,CAWSYDGGPVKTQPQHF
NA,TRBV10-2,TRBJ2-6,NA,TGCGCCAGCAGTGCGAAGGGGCCCTCTGGGGCCAACGTCCTGACTTTC,CASSAKGPSGANVLTF
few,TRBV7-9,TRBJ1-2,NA,TGTGCCAGCAGCTTCGCAGGGGACTATGGCTACACCTTC,CASSFAGDYGYTF
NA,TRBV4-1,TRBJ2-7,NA,TGCGCCAGCAGCCAAGAAGGTGGGAGCTCCTACGAGCAGTACTTC,CASSQEGGSSYEQYF
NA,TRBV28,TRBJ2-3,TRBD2,TGTGCCAGCAGTCGACCGGGACTAGCGGGAAGCACAGATACGCAGTATTTT,CASSRPGLAGSTDTQYF
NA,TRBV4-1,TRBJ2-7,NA,TGCGCCAGCAGCCAAGTCGTGACAGGTCCCTACGAGCAGTACTTC,CASSQVVTGPYEQYF
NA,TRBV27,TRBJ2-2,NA,TGTGCCAGCAGTTTAGGGGTTACCGGGGAGCTGTTTTTT,CASSLGVTGELFF
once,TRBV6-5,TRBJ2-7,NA,TGTGCCAGCAGTTACCAAGGGGCCGAGCAGTACTTC,CASSYQGAEQYF
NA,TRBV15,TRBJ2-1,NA,TGTGCCACCAGCAGAGATCCCAGGGATGAGCAGTTCTTC,CATSRDPRDEQFF
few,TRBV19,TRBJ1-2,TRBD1,TGTGCCAGTAGTGGGGACAGGGGGACCTATGGCTACACCTTC,CASSGDRGTYGYTF
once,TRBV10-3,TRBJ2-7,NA,TGTGCCATCAGTGAGCCGGGGACTGGGTACTACGAGCAGTACTTC,CAISEPGTGYYEQYF
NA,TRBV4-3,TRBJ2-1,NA,TGCGCCAGCAGCCAAGATTGGGCGGCCCAATACAATGAGCAGTTCTTC,CASSQDWAAQYNEQFF
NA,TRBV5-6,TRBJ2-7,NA,TGTGCCAGCAGCTTGGTCGGGAGCTCCTACGAGCAGTACTTC,CASSLVGSSYEQYF
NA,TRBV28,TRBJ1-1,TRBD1,TGTGCCAGCAGCATCGATTCCACAGGGGGAACTGAAGCTTTCTTT,CASSIDSTGGTEAFF
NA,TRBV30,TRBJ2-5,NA,TGTGCCTGGAGGGGGACCGTACAAGAGACCCAGTACTTC,CAWRGTVQETQYF
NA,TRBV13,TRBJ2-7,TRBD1,TGTGCCAGCAGCTTCGTGGAGACAGGGCGGTCCTACGAGCAGTACTTC,CASSFVETGRSYEQYF